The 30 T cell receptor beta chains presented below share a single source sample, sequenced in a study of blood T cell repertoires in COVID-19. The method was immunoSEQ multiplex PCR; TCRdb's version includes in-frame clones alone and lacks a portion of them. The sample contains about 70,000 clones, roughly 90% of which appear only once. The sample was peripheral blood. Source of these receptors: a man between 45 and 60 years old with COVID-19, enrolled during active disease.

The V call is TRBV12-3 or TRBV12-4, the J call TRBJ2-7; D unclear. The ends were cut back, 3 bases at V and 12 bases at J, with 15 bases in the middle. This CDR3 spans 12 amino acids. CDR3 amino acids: CASSLNSDSLYF. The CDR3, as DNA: TGTGCCAGCAGTTTGAACTCCGATTCCTTGTACTTC.

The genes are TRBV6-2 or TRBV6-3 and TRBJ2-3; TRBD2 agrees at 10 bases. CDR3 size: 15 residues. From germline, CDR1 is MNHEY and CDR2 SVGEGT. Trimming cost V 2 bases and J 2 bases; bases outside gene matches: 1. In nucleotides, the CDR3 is TGTGCCAGCAGTTACGGGACTAGCGACACAGATACGCAGTATTTT. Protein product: CASSYGTSDTDTQYF.

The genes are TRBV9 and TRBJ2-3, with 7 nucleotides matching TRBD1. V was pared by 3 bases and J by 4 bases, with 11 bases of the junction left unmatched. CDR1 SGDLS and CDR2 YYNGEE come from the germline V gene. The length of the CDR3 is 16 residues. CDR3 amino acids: CASSADRAVWADTQYF. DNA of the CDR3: TGTGCCAGCAGCGCTGACAGGGCAGTTTGGGCAGATACGCAGTATTTT.

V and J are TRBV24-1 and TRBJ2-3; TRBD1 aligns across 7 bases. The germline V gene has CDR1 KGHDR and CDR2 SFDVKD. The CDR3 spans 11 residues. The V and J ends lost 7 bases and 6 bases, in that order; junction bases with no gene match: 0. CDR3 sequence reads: CATRGGDTQYF. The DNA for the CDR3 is TGTGCCACCAGAGGGGGCGATACGCAGTATTTT.

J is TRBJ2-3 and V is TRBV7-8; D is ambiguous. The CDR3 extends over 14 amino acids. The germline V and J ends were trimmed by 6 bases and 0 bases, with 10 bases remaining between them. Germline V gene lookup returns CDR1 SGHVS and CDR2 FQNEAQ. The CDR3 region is CASRKQMSTDTQYF. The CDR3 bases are TGTGCCAGCAGAAAGCAAATGAGCACAGATACGCAGTATTTT.

The CDR3 region is CASSSYQETQYF. The CDR3 region has the DNA TGCGCCAGCAGCTCGTACCAAGAGACCCAGTACTTC. This chain links TRBV5-1 with TRBJ2-5; unclear D gene. V dropped 3 bases and J dropped 0 bases, with 3 bases sitting between them. CDR1 is SGHRS and CDR2 is YFSETQ in the germline V gene. This CDR3 has 12 residues.

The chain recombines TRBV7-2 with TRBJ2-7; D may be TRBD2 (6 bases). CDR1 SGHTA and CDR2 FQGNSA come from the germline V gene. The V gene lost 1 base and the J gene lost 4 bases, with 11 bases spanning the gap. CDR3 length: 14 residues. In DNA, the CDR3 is TGTGCCAGCAGCTTAGAGACTAGGGGATACGAGCAGTACGTC. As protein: CASSLETRGYEQYV.

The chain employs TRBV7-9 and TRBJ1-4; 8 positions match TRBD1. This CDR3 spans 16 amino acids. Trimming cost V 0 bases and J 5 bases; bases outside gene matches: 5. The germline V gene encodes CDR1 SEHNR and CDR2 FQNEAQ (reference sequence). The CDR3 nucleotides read TGTGCCAGCAGCTTAGCGGGCTCAGGGGGCAATGAAAAACTGTTTTTT. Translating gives CASSLAGSGGNEKLFF.

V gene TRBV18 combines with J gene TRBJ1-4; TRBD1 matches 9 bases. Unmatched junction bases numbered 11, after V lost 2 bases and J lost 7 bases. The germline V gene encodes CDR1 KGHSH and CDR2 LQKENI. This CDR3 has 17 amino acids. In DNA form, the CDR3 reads TGTGCCAGCTCACCATTTGAATCACAGGGGGCAGTTGAAAAACTGTTTTTT. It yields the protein CASSPFESQGAVEKLFF.

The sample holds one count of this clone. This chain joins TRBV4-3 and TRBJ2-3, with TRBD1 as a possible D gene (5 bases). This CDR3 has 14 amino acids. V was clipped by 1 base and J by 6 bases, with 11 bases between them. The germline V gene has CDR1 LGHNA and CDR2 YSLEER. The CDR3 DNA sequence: TGCGCCAGCAGCCAAGGGCAGGGTGGGGATACGCAGTATTTT. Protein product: CASSQGQGGDTQYF.

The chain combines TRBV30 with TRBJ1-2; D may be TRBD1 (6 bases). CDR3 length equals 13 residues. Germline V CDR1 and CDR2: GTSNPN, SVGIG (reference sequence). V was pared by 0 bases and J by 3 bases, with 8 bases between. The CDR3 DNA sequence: TGTGCCTGGAGTGTAACAGGGCACTATGGCTACACCTTC. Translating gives CAWSVTGHYGYTF.

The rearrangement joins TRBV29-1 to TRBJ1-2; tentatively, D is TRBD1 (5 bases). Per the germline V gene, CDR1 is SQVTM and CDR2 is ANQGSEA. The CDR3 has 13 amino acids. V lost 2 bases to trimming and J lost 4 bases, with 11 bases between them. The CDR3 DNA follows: TGCAGCGTTGAACCCCCGACAGCCTATGGCTACACCTTC. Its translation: CSVEPPTAYGYTF.

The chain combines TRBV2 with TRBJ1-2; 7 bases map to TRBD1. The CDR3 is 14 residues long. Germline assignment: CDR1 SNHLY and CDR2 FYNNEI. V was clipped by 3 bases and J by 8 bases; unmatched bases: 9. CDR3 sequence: CASSDNRGLEGYTF. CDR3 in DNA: TGTGCCAGCAGTGACAACAGGGGATTGGAGGGCTACACCTTC.

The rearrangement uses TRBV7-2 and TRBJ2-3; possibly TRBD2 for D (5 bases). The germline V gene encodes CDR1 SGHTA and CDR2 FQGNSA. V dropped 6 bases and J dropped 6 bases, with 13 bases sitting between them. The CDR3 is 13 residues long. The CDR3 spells CASSQPPGDTQYF. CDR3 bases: TGTGCCAGCAGTCAACCGCCGGGGGATACGCAGTATTTT.

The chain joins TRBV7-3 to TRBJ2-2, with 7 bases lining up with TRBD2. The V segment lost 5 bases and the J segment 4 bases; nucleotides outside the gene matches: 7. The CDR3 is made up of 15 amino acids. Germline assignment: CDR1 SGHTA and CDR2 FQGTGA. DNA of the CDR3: TGTGCCAGCAGCGCCGGGACTACCCTCACCGGGGAGCTGTTTTTT. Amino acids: CASSAGTTLTGELFF.

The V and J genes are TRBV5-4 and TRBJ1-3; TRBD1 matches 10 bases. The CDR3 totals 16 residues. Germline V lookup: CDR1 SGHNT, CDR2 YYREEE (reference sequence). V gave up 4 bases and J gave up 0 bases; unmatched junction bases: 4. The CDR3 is CASSRDRGNSGNTIYF. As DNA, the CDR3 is TGTGCCAGCAGCCGGGACAGGGGAAACTCTGGAAACACCATATATTTT.

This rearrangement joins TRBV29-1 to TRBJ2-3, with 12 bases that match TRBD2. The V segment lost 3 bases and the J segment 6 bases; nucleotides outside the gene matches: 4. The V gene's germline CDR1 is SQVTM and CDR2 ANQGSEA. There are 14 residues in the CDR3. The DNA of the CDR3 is TGCAGCGTTGATCCCCTAGCGGGAGGGGATACGCAGTATTTT. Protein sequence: CSVDPLAGGDTQYF.

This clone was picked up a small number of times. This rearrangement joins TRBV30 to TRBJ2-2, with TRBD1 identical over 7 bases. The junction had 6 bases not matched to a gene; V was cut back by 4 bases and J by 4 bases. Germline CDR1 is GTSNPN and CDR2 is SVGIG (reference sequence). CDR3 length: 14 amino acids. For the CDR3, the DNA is TGTGCCTGGACCTCGGGACAGTTCACCGGGGAGCTGTTTTTT. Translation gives CAWTSGQFTGELFF.

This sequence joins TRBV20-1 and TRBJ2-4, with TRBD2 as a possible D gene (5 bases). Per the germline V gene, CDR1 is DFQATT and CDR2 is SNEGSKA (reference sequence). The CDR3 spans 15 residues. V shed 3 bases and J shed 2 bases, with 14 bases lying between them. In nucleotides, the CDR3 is TGCAGTGCTAGTGCGCGGGTCCTCTCCAAAAACATTCAGTACTTC. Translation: CSASARVLSKNIQYF.

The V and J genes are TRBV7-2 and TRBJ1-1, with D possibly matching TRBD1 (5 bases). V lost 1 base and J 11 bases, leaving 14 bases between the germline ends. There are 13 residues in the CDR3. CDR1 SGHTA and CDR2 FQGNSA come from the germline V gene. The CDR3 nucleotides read TGTGCCAGCAGCTTAGTGTGGGAGGGGAGGGCTTTCTTT. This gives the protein CASSLVWEGRAFF.

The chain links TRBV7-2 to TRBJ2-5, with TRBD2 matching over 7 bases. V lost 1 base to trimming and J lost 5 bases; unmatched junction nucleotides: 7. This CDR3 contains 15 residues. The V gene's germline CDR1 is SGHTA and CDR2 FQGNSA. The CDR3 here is CASSLDRTRAETQYF. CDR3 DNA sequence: TGTGCCAGCAGCTTAGATCGGACTAGGGCGGAGACCCAGTACTTC.

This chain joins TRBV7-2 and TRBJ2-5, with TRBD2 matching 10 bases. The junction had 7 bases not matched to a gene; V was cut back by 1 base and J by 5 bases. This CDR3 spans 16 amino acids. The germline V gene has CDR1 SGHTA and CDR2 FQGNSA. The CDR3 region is CASSLESSGSFETQYF. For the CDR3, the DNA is TGTGCCAGCAGCTTAGAGTCTAGCGGGAGTTTCGAGACCCAGTACTTC.

In nucleotides, the CDR3 is TGTGCCAGCAGCATGGTAGCGGCGAACACCGGGGAGCTGTTTTTT. Encoded protein: CASSMVAANTGELFF. This chain connects TRBV7-3 to TRBJ2-2, with a possible D match to TRBD2 (6 bases). The germline V gene has CDR1 SGHTA and CDR2 FQGTGA. The CDR3 contains 15 residues. Trimming pared 5 bases from V and 0 bases from J, leaving 10 bases between.

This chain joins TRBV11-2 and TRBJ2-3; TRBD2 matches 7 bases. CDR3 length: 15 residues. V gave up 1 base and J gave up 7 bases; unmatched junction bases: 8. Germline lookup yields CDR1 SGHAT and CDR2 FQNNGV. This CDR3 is CASSLGAGVRYTQYF. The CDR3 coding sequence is TGTGCCAGCAGCTTAGGGGCGGGAGTAAGATATACGCAGTATTTT.

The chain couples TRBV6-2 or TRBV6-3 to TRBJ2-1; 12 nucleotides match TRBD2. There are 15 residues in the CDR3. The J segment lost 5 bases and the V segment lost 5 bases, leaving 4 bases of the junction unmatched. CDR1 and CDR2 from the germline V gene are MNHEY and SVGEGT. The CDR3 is CASSIRLAGDNEQFF. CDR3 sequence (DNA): TGTGCCAGCAGTATAAGACTAGCGGGAGACAATGAGCAGTTCTTC.

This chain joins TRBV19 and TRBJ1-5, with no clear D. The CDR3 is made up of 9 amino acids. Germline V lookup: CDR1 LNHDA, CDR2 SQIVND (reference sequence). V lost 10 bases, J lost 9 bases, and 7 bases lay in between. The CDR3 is CATPRPQHF. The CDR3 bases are TGTGCCACCCCGAGGCCCCAGCATTTT.

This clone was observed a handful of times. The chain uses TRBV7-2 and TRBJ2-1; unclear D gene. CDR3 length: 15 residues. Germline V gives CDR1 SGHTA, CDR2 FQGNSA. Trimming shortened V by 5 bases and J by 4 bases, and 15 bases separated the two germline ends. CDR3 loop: CASSPLSTEYNEQFF. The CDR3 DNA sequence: TGTGCCAGCAGCCCCCTGTCTACCGAATACAATGAGCAGTTCTTC.

Here the CDR3 reads CASTLLRGTGYTF. CDR3 bases: TGTGCCAGCACCCTACTCAGGGGCACGGGCTACACCTTC. This chain links TRBV6-4 with TRBJ1-2, with TRBD1 as a possible D gene (6 bases). The CDR3 has 13 residues. The V end was cut by 7 bases, the J end by 8 bases, with 17 bases between. Per the germline V gene, CDR1 is MRHNA and CDR2 is SNTAGT.

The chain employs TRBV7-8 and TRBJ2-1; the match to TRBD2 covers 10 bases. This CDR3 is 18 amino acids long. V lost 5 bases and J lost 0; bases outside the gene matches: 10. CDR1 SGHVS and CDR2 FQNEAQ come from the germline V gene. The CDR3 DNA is TGTGCCAGCAGCCGAGATAGTTCTAGCGGGAGCTCCTACAATGAGCAGTTCTTC. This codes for CASSRDSSSGSSYNEQFF.

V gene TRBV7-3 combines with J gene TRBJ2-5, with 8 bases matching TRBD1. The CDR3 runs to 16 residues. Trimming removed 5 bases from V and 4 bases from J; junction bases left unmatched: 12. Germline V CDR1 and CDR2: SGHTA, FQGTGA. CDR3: CASSRQFTGGGETQYF. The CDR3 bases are TGTGCCAGCAGCCGACAATTTACAGGGGGAGGAGAGACCCAGTACTTC.